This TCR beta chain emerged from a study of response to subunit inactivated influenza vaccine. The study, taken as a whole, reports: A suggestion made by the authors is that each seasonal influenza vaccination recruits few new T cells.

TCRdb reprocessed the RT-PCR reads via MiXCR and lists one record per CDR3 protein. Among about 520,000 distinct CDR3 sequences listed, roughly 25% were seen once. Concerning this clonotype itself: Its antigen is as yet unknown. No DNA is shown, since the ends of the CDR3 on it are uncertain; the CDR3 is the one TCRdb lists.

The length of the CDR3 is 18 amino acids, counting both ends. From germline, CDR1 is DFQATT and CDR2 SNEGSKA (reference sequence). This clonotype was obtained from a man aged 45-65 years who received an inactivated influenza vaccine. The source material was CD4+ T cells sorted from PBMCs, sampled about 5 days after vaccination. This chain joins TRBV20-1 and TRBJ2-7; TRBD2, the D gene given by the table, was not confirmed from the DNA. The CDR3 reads CSASAVLEKLTWGGEQYF.